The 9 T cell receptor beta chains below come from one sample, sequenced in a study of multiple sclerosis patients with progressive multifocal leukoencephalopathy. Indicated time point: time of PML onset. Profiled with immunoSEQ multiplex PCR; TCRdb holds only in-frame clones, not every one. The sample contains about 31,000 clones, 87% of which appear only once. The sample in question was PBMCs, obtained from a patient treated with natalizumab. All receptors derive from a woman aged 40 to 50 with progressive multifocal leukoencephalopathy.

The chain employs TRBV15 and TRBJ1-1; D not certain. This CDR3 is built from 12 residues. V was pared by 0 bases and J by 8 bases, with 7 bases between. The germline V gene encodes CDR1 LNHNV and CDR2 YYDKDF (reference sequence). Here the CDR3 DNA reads TGTGCCACCAGCAGAGATGCGGGGGAAGCTTTCTTT. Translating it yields CATSRDAGEAFF.

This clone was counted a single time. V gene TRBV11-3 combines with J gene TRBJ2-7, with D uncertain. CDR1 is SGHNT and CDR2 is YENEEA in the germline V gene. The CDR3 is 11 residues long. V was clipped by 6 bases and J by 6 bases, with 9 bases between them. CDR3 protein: CASRADGEQYF. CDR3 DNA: TGTGCCAGCAGGGCGGACGGCGAGCAGTACTTC.

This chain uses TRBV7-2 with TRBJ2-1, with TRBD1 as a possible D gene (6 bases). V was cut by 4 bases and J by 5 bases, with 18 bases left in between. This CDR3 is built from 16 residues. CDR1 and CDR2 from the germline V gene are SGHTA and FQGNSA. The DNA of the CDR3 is TGTGCCAGCAGCTCGAACAGGGTTAATTTAAACAATGAGCAGTTCTTC. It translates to CASSSNRVNLNNEQFF.

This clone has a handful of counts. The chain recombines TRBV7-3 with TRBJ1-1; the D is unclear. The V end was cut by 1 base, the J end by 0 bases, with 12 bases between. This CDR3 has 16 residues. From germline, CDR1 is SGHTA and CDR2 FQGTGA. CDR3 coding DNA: TGTGCCAGCAGCTTAAGTCCACAGAGCTTGAACACTGAAGCTTTCTTT. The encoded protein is CASSLSPQSLNTEAFF.

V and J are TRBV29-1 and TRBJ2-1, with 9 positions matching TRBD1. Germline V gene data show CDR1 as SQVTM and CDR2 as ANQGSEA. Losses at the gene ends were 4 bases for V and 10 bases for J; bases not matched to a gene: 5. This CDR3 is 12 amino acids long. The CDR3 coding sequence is TGCAGCGTTGTCGGACAGGGGAACGAGCAGTTCTTC. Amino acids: CSVVGQGNEQFF.

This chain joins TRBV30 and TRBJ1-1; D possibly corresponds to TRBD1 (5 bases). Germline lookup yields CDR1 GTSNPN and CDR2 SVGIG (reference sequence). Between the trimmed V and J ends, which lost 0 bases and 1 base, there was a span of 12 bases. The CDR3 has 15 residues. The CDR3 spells CAWSVPGGSNTEAFF. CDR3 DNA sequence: TGTGCCTGGAGTGTACCTGGGGGTTCGAACACTGAAGCTTTCTTT.

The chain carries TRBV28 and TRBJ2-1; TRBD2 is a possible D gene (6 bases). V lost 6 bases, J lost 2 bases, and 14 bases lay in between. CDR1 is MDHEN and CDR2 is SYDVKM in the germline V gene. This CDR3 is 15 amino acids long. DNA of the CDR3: TGTGCCAGCAGCTTCGGGACTGATCCCTACAATGAGCAGTTCTTC. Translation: CASSFGTDPYNEQFF.

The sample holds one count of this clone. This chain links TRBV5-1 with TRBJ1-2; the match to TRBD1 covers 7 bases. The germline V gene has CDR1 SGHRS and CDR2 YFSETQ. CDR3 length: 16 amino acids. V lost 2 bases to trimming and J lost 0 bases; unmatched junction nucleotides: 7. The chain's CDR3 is CASSFATGPTNYGYTF. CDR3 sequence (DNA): TGCGCCAGCAGCTTTGCGACAGGGCCAACTAACTATGGCTACACCTTC.

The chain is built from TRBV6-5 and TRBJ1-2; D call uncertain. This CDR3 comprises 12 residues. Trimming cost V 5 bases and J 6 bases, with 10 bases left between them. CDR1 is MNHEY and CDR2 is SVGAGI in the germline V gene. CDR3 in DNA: TGTGCCAGCAGTCGGAAAGGGAATGGCTACACCTTC. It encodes CASSRKGNGYTF.